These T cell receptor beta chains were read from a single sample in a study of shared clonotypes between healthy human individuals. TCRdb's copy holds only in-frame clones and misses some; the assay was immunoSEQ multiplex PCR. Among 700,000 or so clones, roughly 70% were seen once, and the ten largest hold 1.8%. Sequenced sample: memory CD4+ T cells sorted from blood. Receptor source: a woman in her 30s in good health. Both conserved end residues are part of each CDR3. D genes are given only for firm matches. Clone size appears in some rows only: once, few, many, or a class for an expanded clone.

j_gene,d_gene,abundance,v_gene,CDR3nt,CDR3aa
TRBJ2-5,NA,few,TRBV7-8,TGTGCCAGCAGGATGGGCAGCCAAGAGACCCAGTACTTC,CASRMGSQETQYF
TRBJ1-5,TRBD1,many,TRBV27,TGTGCCAGCAGTCCTGGGACAGGGGTCCCCAATCAGCCCCAGCATTTT,CASSPGTGVPNQPQHF
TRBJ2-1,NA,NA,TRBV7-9,TGTGCCAGCAGCTTAAGTTTGGGTAATGAGCAGTTCTTC,CASSLSLGNEQFF
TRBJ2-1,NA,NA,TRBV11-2,TGTGCCAGCAGCTTAGCGGGTGAGCAGTTCTTC,CASSLAGEQFF
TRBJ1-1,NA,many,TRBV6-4,TGTGCCAGCAGGGATATGCGGAGGGGCACTGAAGCTTTCTTT,CASRDMRRGTEAFF
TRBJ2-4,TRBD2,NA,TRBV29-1,TGCAGCGTTCCTCAGGGATCGACTAGCGGGAGAGCCGGGTGGGCCAAAAACATTCAGTACTTC,CSVPQGSTSGRAGWAKNIQYF
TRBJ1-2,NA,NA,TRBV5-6,TGTGCCAGCAGTCCCGAGCGGAGAAACTATGGCTACACCTTC,CASSPERRNYGYTF
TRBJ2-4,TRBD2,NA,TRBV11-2,TGTGCCAGCAGCTTAGATTTCACTAGCGGGAATAGGGACATTCAGTACTTC,CASSLDFTSGNRDIQYF
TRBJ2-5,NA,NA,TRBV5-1,TGCGCCAGCAGCTTGGTGGAGGGGGCGTCTGGCCAAGAGACCCAGTACTTC,CASSLVEGASGQETQYF
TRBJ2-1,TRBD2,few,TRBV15,TGTGCCACCAGCAGAGATCCCGGGTGGACTAGCGGGAGGCGGAATGAGCAGTTCTTC,CATSRDPGWTSGRRNEQFF
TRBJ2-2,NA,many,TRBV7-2,TGTGCCAGCAGCTTAGATAGTTTGGTCGGGGAGCTGTTTTTT,CASSLDSLVGELFF
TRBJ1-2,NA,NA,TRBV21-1,TGTGCCAGCAGTAAGGGGGTCAGCCCGAACTATGGCTACACCTTC,CASSKGVSPNYGYTF
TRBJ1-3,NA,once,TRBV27,TGTGCCAGCAGTTTGGGGCAGCCAGCAGAAGGAAGCTCTGGAAACACCATATATTTT,CASSLGQPAEGSSGNTIYF
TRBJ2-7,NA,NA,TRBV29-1,TGCAGCGTGCCGGGAGGGACAGGGCTTGGCGAGCAGTACTTC,CSVPGGTGLGEQYF
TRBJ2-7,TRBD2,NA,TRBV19,TGTGCCAGTAGTATTAGCGGGAGAGCCTACGAGCAGTACTTC,CASSISGRAYEQYF
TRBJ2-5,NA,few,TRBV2,TGTGCCAGCAGTGAATGGGCAGAGGGCCAGTACTTC,CASSEWAEGQYF
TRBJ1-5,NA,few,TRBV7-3,TGTGCCAGCAGCTTAGGGTTGAGTCAGCCCCAGCATTTT,CASSLGLSQPQHF
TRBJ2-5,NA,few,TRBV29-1,TGCAGCGTTGGGTCGGGAATGGAGACCCAGTACTTC,CSVGSGMETQYF
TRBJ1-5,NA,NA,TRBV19,TGTGCCAGTAGTATGAGGGCAGGCAATCAGCCCCAGCATTTT,CASSMRAGNQPQHF
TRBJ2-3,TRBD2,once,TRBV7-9,TGTGCCAGCAACTTTCGCGGACTAGCGGAATTCACAGATACGCAGTATTTT,CASNFRGLAEFTDTQYF
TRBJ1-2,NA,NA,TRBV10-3,TGTGCCATCAGTGGACAGTCTAACTATGGCTACACCTTC,CAISGQSNYGYTF
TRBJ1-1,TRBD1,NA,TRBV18,TGTGCCAGCTCACGATCCGGGACAGGGGGGGAGACTGAAGCTTTCTTT,CASSRSGTGGETEAFF
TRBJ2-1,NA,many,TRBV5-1,TGCGCCAGCAGCTTGGAAGGCGGGTACAATGAGCAGTTCTTC,CASSLEGGYNEQFF
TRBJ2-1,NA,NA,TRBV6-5,TGTGCCAGCAGTTACGGCGGGCCGTACAATGAGCAGTTCTTC,CASSYGGPYNEQFF
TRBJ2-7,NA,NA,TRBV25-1,TGTGCCAGCAGCAGGGACACAACCTACGAGCAGTACTTC,CASSRDTTYEQYF
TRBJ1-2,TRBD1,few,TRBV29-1,TGCAGCGCTACAGGGGGCTATGGCTACACCTTC,CSATGGYGYTF
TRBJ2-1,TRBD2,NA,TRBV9,TGTGCCAGCAGCGTACGGGCGGGAGCCCCAAACGAGCAGTTCTTC,CASSVRAGAPNEQFF
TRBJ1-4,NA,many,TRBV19,TGTGCCAGTAGTAGAATCCCTGCCAGGGCGGCTACTAATGAAAAACTGTTTTTT,CASSRIPARAATNEKLFF
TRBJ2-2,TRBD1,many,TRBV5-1,TGCGCCAGCAGTTCCGGGACAGGGGGCACCGGGGAGCTGTTTTTT,CASSSGTGGTGELFF
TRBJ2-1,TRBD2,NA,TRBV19,TGTGCCAGTACTAGCGGGAGGAGATACAATGAGCAGTTCTTC,CASTSGRRYNEQFF
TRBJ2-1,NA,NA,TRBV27,TGTGCCAGCAGTTTTCAACGAGACCCCTGGACCAGCGGGACATCTAAAACTTACAATGAGCAGTTCTTC,CASSFQRDPWTSGTSKTYNEQFF